The TCR beta chain described here comes from a study of shared T cell receptors in the human thymus listed by TCRdb under 2021. For the wider study: The study examined how the human thymus generates shared, self-reactive T-cell receptor alpha chains.

The library was made by the immunoSEQ multiplex PCR assay. Held by TCRdb, this immuneACCESS table contains in-frame sequences only and omits some clones. Under half of the omission traces to an unresolved V gene where checked; the cause of the rest is unknown. Within this sample are hundreds of thousands of clones, with over 75% of them counted one time only. The ten largest clones add up to 0.0095% to 0.011% of the sample. The germline V end is reduced by 5 bases and the J end by 5 bases; junction bases left unmatched: 11. The CDR3 holds 16 amino acids from the cysteine to the phenylalanine. The sequence is cut down to CDR3 DNA, 48 bases in frame from base 1. CDR1 and CDR2, per the germline V gene (reference sequence), are LNHDA and SQIVND. In the case of this clone: The target of this receptor is not known. No base qualities exist here, and no much larger clone lies one base off it.

The data also belong to a second study, concerning human thymus T cells. As that second paper reports: Donors were immunologically healthy infants undergoing open corrective cardiac surgery for congenital heart defects in Finland. The thymus tissue came from surgical resects taken out during corrective cardiac surgery. Biased V and J gene segment usage appeared to be present in both thymic and peripheral blood repertoires. The related research reported highly overlapping thymic TCR repertoires among unrelated individuals. The study characterized TCR alpha and beta repertoires from roughly eight infant thymus samples and a few related peripheral blood samples. The cohort included six male and a couple of female infants, with donor ages spanning 7 to 244 days. After being mechanically released from the tissue, thymocytes were kept at -70 degrees C in pellets of about 10-32 million cells. Genomic DNA was extracted from frozen cell pellets with a QIAsymphony instrument. Using the immunoSEQ multiplex PCR assay, the TCRB and TCRAD loci were amplified from a standardized quantity of quality-controlled genomic DNA. The amplicons covered the V(D)J region and were long enough to include the CDR3 and to identify the V and J genes. The commercial immunoSEQ service was used to sequence amplicons on an Illumina platform. Primer bias and sequencing errors were corrected using previously described methods, and TCRAD and TCRB definitions followed the IMGT database. Repertoires were analysed with immunoSEQ Analyzer 3.0 and VDJTools, covering basic statistics, V/J segment usage, diversity estimates, rarefaction and pairwise overlap. Diversity was estimated with Chao1, ChaoE, Efron-Thisted, Shannon and inverse Simpson indices, and also on datasets down-sampled to the smallest sample. Repertoire overlap was assessed by strict matching of CDR3 nucleotide sequence, V gene and J gene, and clustering was done by Jaccard-based multidimensional scaling. On average, thymus samples gave 650,000 to 850,000 unique TCRB clonotypes, whereas blood samples gave 80,000 to 85,000.

The chain links TRBV19 with TRBJ2-2; the junction holds 7 bases that match TRBD1. Sequencing used thymocytes. This sequence originates from a boy younger than two with a congenital heart defect. Donor details come from another sample of the same person, matched by shared clones. The CDR3 here reads CASSPRGRARTGELFF. The DNA sequence is TGTGCCAGTAGTCCTAGGGGGCGGGCGCGGACCGGGGAGCTGTTTTTT.